What follows are 6 T cell receptor beta chains derived from one specimen sequenced in a study of T cell repertoires in aging, cancer and after chemotherapy. Multiplex touch-down PCR with TRB-A/B primers amplified rearranged V-D-J TRB sequences. TCRdb re-analysed the multiplex PCR reads in MiXCR, keeping a single row per CDR3 protein. This sample carries over 1,500 distinct CDR3 sequences, around 60% of them seen once, and the ten largest clones take 20% to 25%. Amplification of TCR beta used genomic DNA extracted from peripheral blood. The sample consisted of blood. The receptors originated from a human donor with a blood cancer.

The chain has TRBV19 and TRBJ1-2; possible D gene TRBD1, 6 bases. V was clipped by 6 bases and J by 5 bases, with 16 bases between them. The CDR3 has 14 amino acids. Germline V gene data show CDR1 as LNHDA and CDR2 as SQIVND (reference sequence). The CDR3 spells CASRRTTGGYGYTF. The CDR3, as DNA: TGTGCCAGTAGGAGAACGACAGGAGGGTATGGCTACACCTTC.

The chain uses TRBV6-2 or TRBV6-3 and TRBJ2-4; 8 positions agree with TRBD2. J gave up 0 bases and V 6 bases, and 4 bases lay outside the gene matches. Germline V gives CDR1 MNHEY, CDR2 SVGEGT. The CDR3 loop spans 15 amino acids. CDR3 in DNA: TGTGCCAGCAGGCGGACTAGCTTAGCCAAAAACATTCAGTACTTC. Encoded protein: CASRRTSLAKNIQYF.

V is TRBV6-5 and J is TRBJ1-6; D may be TRBD1 (5 bases). Germline assignment: CDR1 MNHEY and CDR2 SVGAGI. V lost 0 bases and J 14 bases, leaving 17 bases between the germline ends. The CDR3 is made up of 15 amino acids. Here the CDR3 reads CASSYSGLGGTSLHF. DNA for the CDR3: TGTGCCAGCAGTTACTCGGGGTTGGGAGGGACCTCCCTCCACTTT.

CDR3 DNA sequence: TGTGCCACCAGCAAAGACCACACCCTAGGGGAGACCCAGTACTTC. Its protein is CATSKDHTLGETQYF. The chain links TRBV15 to TRBJ2-5; D gene uncertain. Looked up from germline, CDR1 is LNHNV and CDR2 is YYDKDF (reference sequence). V was clipped by 4 bases and J by 5 bases, with 17 bases between them. The CDR3 is made up of 15 amino acids.

The rearrangement joins TRBV30 to TRBJ2-3; unclear D gene. The CDR3 covers 12 residues. V lost 5 bases to trimming and J lost 3 bases, with 9 bases between them. Germline V lookup: CDR1 GTSNPN, CDR2 SVGIG (reference sequence). As DNA, the CDR3 is TGTGCCTGGGGTATATGGACAGATACGCAGTATTTT. It encodes CAWGIWTDTQYF.

The gene calls are TRBV5-6 and TRBJ2-3; D unresolved. Trimming removed 4 bases from V and 0 bases from J, with 12 bases in between. This CDR3 has 15 residues. CDR1 and CDR2 from the germline V gene are SGHDT and YYEEEE. The CDR3 DNA sequence: TGTGCCAGCAGCGAGACGGGTCCGAGCACAGATACGCAGTATTTT. It specifies CASSETGPSTDTQYF.